Listed below are T cell receptor beta chains from one sample, sequenced in a study of cytomegalovirus exposure and HLA in healthy donors. Assay: immunoSEQ multiplex PCR; the TCRdb copy retains only in-frame clones and omits some. The repertoire has about 250,000 clones, about 80% of them found once; the top ten carry about 0.3%. Material for sequencing was PBMCs. These receptor sequences come from a girl aged 2-9 years in good health and CMV-seronegative. CDR3s include the opening cysteine and the closing phenylalanine or tryptophan. The order of the fields is V gene, D gene, clone size, J gene, CDR3 DNA, CDR3 protein. The D gene is left open where the match is weak. Size tells how often a clone was seen (once, few, many) or the class of an expanded clone, and some rows leave it out.

v_gene: TRBV18; d_gene: TRBD2; abundance: NA; j_gene: TRBJ2-5; CDR3nt: TGTGCCAGCTCACCGACGACGGGAGGCGGGGAGACCCAGTACTTC; CDR3aa: CASSPTTGGGETQYF
v_gene: TRBV28; d_gene: NA; abundance: NA; j_gene: TRBJ1-3; CDR3nt: TGTGCCAGCAGTTTGGGGGGGATCGGGGGAAACACCATATATTTT; CDR3aa: CASSLGGIGGNTIYF
v_gene: TRBV5-6; d_gene: TRBD1; abundance: NA; j_gene: TRBJ2-7; CDR3nt: TGTGCCAGCAGCTTCGGACAGGGGAGCCTCTACGAGCAGTACTTC; CDR3aa: CASSFGQGSLYEQYF
v_gene: TRBV9; d_gene: NA; abundance: NA; j_gene: TRBJ2-7; CDR3nt: TGTGCCAGCAGCGAGGGGGGGGTATCCTACGAGCAGTACTTC; CDR3aa: CASSEGGVSYEQYF
v_gene: TRBV9; d_gene: NA; abundance: NA; j_gene: TRBJ1-2; CDR3nt: TGTGCCAGCAGCGTATGGGACGTGTCAGCCGGGGGTGGCTACACCTTC; CDR3aa: CASSVWDVSAGGGYTF
v_gene: TRBV6-1; d_gene: TRBD1; abundance: NA; j_gene: TRBJ2-7; CDR3nt: TGTGCCAGCAGTGACGAGACAGGGGTCATTCGTTATTTCTTCTACGAGCAGTACTTC; CDR3aa: CASSDETGVIRYFFYEQYF
v_gene: TRBV10-3; d_gene: NA; abundance: NA; j_gene: TRBJ1-2; CDR3nt: TGTGCCATCAGTGAGTCTGTGTCAGGTAGTGGCTACACCTTC; CDR3aa: CAISESVSGSGYTF
v_gene: TRBV7-2; d_gene: NA; abundance: NA; j_gene: TRBJ1-2; CDR3nt: TGTGCCAGCAGCCACGCCGGTCCGGAGGACTATGGCTACACCTTC; CDR3aa: CASSHAGPEDYGYTF
v_gene: TRBV28; d_gene: TRBD2; abundance: NA; j_gene: TRBJ2-7; CDR3nt: TGTGCCAGCAGTTTAAGCGGGAGGGCGTCCGAGCAGTACTTC; CDR3aa: CASSLSGRASEQYF
v_gene: TRBV29-1; d_gene: NA; abundance: NA; j_gene: TRBJ1-4; CDR3nt: TGCAGCGTGCGGTCCGATAGGAATGAAAAACTGTTTTTT; CDR3aa: CSVRSDRNEKLFF
v_gene: TRBV27; d_gene: TRBD2; abundance: NA; j_gene: TRBJ2-7; CDR3nt: TGTGCCAGCTGCGTAGCGGGAGGTGAGCAGTACTTC; CDR3aa: CASCVAGGEQYF
v_gene: TRBV5-1; d_gene: NA; abundance: NA; j_gene: TRBJ2-5; CDR3nt: TGCGCCAGCAGCTTGGCAGCAGGGGAAGAGACCCAGTACTTC; CDR3aa: CASSLAAGEETQYF
v_gene: TRBV29-1; d_gene: TRBD1; abundance: NA; j_gene: TRBJ1-2; CDR3nt: TGCAGCGTTGGGACAGGGGGTAGTAACTATGGCTACACCTTC; CDR3aa: CSVGTGGSNYGYTF
v_gene: TRBV7-8; d_gene: TRBD1; abundance: NA; j_gene: TRBJ1-1; CDR3nt: TGTGCCAGCAGCTGGACAGGGGAGACTGAAGCTTTCTTT; CDR3aa: CASSWTGETEAFF
v_gene: TRBV7-9; d_gene: TRBD1; abundance: NA; j_gene: TRBJ2-7; CDR3nt: TGTGCCAGCAGCTCACCCGGGACAGGACACCCCTACGAGCAGTACTTC; CDR3aa: CASSSPGTGHPYEQYF
v_gene: TRBV27; d_gene: NA; abundance: NA; j_gene: TRBJ1-1; CDR3nt: TGTGCCAGCAGTTTAGACCAACCGTTTAGCGGTGAAGCTTTCTTT; CDR3aa: CASSLDQPFSGEAFF
v_gene: TRBV6-5; d_gene: TRBD2; abundance: NA; j_gene: TRBJ2-7; CDR3nt: TGTGCCAGCAGTTACCCTTCTAGCGGGGGCTCCTACGAGCAGTACTTC; CDR3aa: CASSYPSSGGSYEQYF
v_gene: TRBV7-3; d_gene: TRBD1; abundance: NA; j_gene: TRBJ1-3; CDR3nt: TGTGCCAGCAGCTTATACAGGGGACACTCTGGAAACACCATATATTTT; CDR3aa: CASSLYRGHSGNTIYF
v_gene: TRBV4-2; d_gene: TRBD1; abundance: NA; j_gene: TRBJ1-2; CDR3nt: TGTGCCAGCAGCCAAGTAGGGGACAGCTTATATGGCTACACCTTC; CDR3aa: CASSQVGDSLYGYTF
v_gene: TRBV10-3; d_gene: NA; abundance: NA; j_gene: TRBJ1-3; CDR3nt: TGTGCCATCAGTGAAGGGGAAGGCCGCTCTGGAAACACCATATATTTT; CDR3aa: CAISEGEGRSGNTIYF
v_gene: TRBV9; d_gene: TRBD1; abundance: NA; j_gene: TRBJ2-7; CDR3nt: TGTGCCAGCAGCGTAGCGCCCGGGACAGCTTACGAGCAGTACTTC; CDR3aa: CASSVAPGTAYEQYF
v_gene: TRBV7-2; d_gene: NA; abundance: NA; j_gene: TRBJ2-7; CDR3nt: TGTGCCAGCAGCGAAGGGGGGGTTAGCTCCTACGAGCAGTACTTC; CDR3aa: CASSEGGVSSYEQYF
v_gene: TRBV2; d_gene: NA; abundance: NA; j_gene: TRBJ1-1; CDR3nt: TGTGCCAGCAGGTTACAGGGTCGGACTGAAGCTTTCTTT; CDR3aa: CASRLQGRTEAFF
v_gene: TRBV21-1; d_gene: NA; abundance: NA; j_gene: TRBJ2-2; CDR3nt: TGTGCCAGCAGCAAGGAAGAGCGGGAGTACACCGGGGAGCTGTTTTTT; CDR3aa: CASSKEEREYTGELFF
v_gene: TRBV11-2; d_gene: NA; abundance: NA; j_gene: TRBJ2-1; CDR3nt: TGTGCCAGCAGCTTAGAGTTGGGCAGGCGGCGGGATGAGCAGTTCTTC; CDR3aa: CASSLELGRRRDEQFF
v_gene: TRBV7-6; d_gene: NA; abundance: NA; j_gene: TRBJ1-1; CDR3nt: TGTGCCAGCAGCTTAACCGGAGGGAGGGCTGAAGCTTTCTTT; CDR3aa: CASSLTGGRAEAFF
v_gene: TRBV4-1; d_gene: NA; abundance: NA; j_gene: TRBJ2-2; CDR3nt: TGCGCCAGCAGCCAAGATCTCCTAGGAACCGGGGAGCTGTTTTTT; CDR3aa: CASSQDLLGTGELFF
v_gene: TRBV7-6; d_gene: NA; abundance: NA; j_gene: TRBJ2-1; CDR3nt: TGTGCCAGCAGCCTGGGGAGGGGGGAGGATGGGAATGAGCAGTTCTTC; CDR3aa: CASSLGRGEDGNEQFF
v_gene: TRBV28; d_gene: TRBD1; abundance: few; j_gene: TRBJ1-6; CDR3nt: TGTGCCAGCAGTTCCCGACAGGGGATGGCGTCACCCCTCCACTTT; CDR3aa: CASSSRQGMASPLHF
v_gene: TRBV7-3; d_gene: NA; abundance: NA; j_gene: TRBJ2-5; CDR3nt: TGTGCCAGCAGCTTCGGCGGCCAAGAGACCCAGTACTTC; CDR3aa: CASSFGGQETQYF
v_gene: TRBV7-6; d_gene: NA; abundance: NA; j_gene: TRBJ2-2; CDR3nt: TGTGCCAGCAGCCCCCGACAGGTGGGGACCGGGGAGCTGTTTTTT; CDR3aa: CASSPRQVGTGELFF
v_gene: TRBV28; d_gene: NA; abundance: NA; j_gene: TRBJ1-3; CDR3nt: TGTGCCAGCAGTCGCGAGACAGTCTCTGGAAACACCATATATTTT; CDR3aa: CASSRETVSGNTIYF
v_gene: TRBV30; d_gene: TRBD1; abundance: NA; j_gene: TRBJ1-4; CDR3nt: TGTGCCTGGAGTGTAACAGGGGGCGGGTTTGAAAAACTGTTTTTT; CDR3aa: CAWSVTGGGFEKLFF
v_gene: TRBV15; d_gene: TRBD1; abundance: NA; j_gene: TRBJ1-5; CDR3nt: TGTGCCACCAGCAGAGAGGAGATCCCCGGGACAGGGTATCAGCCCCAGCATTTT; CDR3aa: CATSREEIPGTGYQPQHF
v_gene: TRBV7-9; d_gene: TRBD1; abundance: NA; j_gene: TRBJ2-5; CDR3nt: TGTGCCAGCAGCTTGGGACAGCGAAGGGAGACCCAGTACTTC; CDR3aa: CASSLGQRRETQYF
v_gene: TRBV7-9; d_gene: NA; abundance: NA; j_gene: TRBJ1-5; CDR3nt: TGTGCCAGCAGCTTAGGCCAGGGCGGCGGTCAGCCCCAGCATTTT; CDR3aa: CASSLGQGGGQPQHF
v_gene: TRBV27; d_gene: NA; abundance: once; j_gene: TRBJ2-3; CDR3nt: TGTGCCAGCAGCAACACAGGGAGCACAGATACGCAGTATTTT; CDR3aa: CASSNTGSTDTQYF
v_gene: TRBV15; d_gene: NA; abundance: NA; j_gene: TRBJ2-3; CDR3nt: TGTGCCACCAGCAAGTTACCGAGCGGAGCAGGAGACACAGATACGCAGTATTTT; CDR3aa: CATSKLPSGAGDTDTQYF
v_gene: TRBV27; d_gene: NA; abundance: few; j_gene: TRBJ1-1; CDR3nt: TGTGCCAGCAGTTTGGGGAGGAACACTGAAGCTTTCTTT; CDR3aa: CASSLGRNTEAFF